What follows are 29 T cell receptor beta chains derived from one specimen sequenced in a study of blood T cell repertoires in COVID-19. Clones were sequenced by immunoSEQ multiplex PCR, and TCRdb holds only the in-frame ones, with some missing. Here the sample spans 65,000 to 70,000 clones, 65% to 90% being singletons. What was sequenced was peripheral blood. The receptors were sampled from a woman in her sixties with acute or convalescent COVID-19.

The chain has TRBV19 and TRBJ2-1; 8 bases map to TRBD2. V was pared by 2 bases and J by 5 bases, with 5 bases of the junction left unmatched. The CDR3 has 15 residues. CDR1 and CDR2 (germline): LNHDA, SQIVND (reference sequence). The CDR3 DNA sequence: TGTGCCAGTAGTATATCAGCGGGGGCCCACAATGAGCAGTTCTTC. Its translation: CASSISAGAHNEQFF.

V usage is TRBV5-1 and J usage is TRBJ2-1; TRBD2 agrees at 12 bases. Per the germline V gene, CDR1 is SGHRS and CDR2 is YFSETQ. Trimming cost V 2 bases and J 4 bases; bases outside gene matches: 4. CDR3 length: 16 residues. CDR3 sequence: CASSLGLAGNYNEQFF. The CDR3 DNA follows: TGCGCCAGCAGCTTAGGACTAGCGGGAAATTACAATGAGCAGTTCTTC.

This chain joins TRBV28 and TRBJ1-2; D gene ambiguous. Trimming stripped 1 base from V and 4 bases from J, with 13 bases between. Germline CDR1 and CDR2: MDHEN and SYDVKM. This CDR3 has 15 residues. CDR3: CASSLSALGGYGYTF. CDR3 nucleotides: TGTGCCAGCAGTTTATCTGCTTTAGGCGGCTATGGCTACACCTTC.

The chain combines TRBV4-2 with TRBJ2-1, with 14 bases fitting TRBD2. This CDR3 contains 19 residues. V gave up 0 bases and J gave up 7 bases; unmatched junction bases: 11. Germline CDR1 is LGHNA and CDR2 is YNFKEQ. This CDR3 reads CASSQDRSRTSGGRNEQFF. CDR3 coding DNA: TGTGCCAGCAGCCAAGATCGGTCCCGGACTAGCGGGGGGCGAAATGAGCAGTTCTTC.

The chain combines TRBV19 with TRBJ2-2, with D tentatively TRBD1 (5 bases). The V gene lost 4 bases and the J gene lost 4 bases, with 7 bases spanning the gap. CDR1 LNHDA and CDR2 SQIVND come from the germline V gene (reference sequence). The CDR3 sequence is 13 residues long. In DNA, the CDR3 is TGTGCCAGTAGTACAGGGCCCACCGGGGAGCTGTTTTTT. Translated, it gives CASSTGPTGELFF.

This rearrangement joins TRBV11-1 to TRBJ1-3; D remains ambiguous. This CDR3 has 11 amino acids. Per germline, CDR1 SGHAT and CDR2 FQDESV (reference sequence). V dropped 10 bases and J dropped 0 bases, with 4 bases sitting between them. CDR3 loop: CATSSGNTIYF. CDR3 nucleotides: TGTGCCACTTCCTCTGGAAACACCATATATTTT.

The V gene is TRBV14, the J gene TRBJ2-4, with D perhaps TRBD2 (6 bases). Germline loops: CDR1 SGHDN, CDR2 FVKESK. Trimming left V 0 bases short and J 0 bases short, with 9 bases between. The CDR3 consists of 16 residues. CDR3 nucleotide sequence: TGTGCCAGCAGCCAAGAAGTGGGAGGAGCCAAAAACATTCAGTACTTC. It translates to CASSQEVGGAKNIQYF.

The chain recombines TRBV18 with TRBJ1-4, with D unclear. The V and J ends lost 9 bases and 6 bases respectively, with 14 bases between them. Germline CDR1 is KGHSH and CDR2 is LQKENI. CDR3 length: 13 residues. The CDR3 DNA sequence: TGTGCCAGTTCCCCGGGGTCATATGAAAAACTGTTTTTT. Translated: CASSPGSYEKLFF. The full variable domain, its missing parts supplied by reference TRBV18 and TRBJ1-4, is NAGVMQNPRHLVRRRGQEARLRCSPMKGHSHVYWYRQLPEEGLKFMVYLQKENIIDESGMPKERFSAEFPKEGPSILRIQQVVRGDSAAYFCASSPGSYEKLFFGSGTQLSVL.

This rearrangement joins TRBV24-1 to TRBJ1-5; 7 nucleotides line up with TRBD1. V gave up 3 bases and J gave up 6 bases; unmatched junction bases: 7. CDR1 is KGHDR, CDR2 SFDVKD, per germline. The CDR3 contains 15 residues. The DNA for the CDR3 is TGTGCCACCAGTGATAACAGGGGAAAGTTTCAGCCCCAGCATTTT. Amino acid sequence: CATSDNRGKFQPQHF.

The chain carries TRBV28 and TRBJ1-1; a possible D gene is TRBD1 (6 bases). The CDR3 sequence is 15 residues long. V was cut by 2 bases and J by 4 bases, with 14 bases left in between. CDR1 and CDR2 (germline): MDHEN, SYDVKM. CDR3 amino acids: CASSLNWGRATEAFF. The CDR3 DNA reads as TGTGCCAGCAGTTTAAATTGGGGGCGAGCCACTGAAGCTTTCTTT.

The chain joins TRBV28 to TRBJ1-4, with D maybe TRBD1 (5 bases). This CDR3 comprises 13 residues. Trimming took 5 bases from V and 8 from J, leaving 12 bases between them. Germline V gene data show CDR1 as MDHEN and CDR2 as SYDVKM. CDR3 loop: CASSTGGEEKLFF. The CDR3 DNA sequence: TGTGCCAGCAGTACGGGGGGTGAAGAAAAACTGTTTTTT. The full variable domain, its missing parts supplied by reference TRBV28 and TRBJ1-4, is DVKVTQSSRYLVKRTGEKVFLECVQDMDHENMFWYRQDPGLGLRLIYFSYDVKMKEKGDIPEGYSVSREKKERFSLILESASTNQTSMYLCASSTGGEEKLFFGSGTQLSVL.

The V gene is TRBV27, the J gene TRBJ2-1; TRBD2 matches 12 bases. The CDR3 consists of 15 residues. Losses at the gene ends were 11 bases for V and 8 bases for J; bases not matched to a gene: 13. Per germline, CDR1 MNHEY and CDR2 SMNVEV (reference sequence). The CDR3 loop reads CAGRLAGEGRHEQFF. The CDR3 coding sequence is TGTGCCGGGCGACTAGCGGGAGAGGGTAGGCATGAGCAGTTCTTC.

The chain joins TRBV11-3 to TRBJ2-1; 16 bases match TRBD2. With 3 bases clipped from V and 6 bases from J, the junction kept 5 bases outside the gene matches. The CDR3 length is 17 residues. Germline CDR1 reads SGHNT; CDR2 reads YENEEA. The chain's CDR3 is CASSLGLAGGPSNEQFF. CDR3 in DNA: TGTGCCAGCAGCTTGGGACTAGCGGGGGGGCCTTCCAATGAGCAGTTCTTC.

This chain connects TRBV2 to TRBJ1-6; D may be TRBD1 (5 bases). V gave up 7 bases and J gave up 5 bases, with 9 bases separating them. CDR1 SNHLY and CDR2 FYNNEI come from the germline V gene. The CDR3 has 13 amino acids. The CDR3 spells CASTRENNSPLHF. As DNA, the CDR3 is TGTGCCAGCACCAGGGAAAATAATTCACCCCTCCACTTT.

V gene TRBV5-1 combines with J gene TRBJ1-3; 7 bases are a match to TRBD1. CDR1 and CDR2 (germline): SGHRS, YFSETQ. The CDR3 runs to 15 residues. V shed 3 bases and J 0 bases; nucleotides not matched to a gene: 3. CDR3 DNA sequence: TGCGCCAGCAGCTGGGGACAGAGCTCTGGAAACACCATATATTTT. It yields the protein CASSWGQSSGNTIYF.

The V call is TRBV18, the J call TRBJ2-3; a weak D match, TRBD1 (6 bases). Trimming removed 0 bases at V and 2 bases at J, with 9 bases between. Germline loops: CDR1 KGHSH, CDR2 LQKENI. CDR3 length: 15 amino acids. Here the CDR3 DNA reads TGTGCCAGCTCACCACCGGGGGCAGACACAGATACGCAGTATTTT. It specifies CASSPPGADTDTQYF.

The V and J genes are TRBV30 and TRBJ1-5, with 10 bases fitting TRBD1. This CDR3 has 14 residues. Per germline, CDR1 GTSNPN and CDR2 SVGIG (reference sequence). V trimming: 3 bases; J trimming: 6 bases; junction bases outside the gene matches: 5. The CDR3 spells CAWSRQGAGQPQHF. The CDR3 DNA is TGTGCCTGGAGCCGACAGGGGGCGGGTCAGCCCCAGCATTTT.

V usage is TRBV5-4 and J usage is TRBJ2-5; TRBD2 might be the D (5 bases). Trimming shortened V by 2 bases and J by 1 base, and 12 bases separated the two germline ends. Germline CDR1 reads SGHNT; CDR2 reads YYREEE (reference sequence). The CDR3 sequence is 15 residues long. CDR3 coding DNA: TGTGCCAGCAGCTTAGGATACGGGGTCCAAGAGACCCAGTACTTC. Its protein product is CASSLGYGVQETQYF.

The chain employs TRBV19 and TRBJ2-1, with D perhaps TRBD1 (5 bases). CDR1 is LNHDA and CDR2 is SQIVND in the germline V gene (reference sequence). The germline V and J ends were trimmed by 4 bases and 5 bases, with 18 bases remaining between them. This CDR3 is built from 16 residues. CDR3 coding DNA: TGTGCCAGTAGTAGAATTCTAATCGCAGGGAACAATGAGCAGTTCTTC. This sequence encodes CASSRILIAGNNEQFF.

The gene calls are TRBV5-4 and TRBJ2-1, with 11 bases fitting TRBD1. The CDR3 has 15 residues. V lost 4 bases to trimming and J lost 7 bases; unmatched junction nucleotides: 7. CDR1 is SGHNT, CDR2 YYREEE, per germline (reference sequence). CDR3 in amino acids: CASSPGTGGKNEQFF. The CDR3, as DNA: TGTGCCAGCAGCCCTGGGACAGGGGGGAAGAATGAGCAGTTCTTC.

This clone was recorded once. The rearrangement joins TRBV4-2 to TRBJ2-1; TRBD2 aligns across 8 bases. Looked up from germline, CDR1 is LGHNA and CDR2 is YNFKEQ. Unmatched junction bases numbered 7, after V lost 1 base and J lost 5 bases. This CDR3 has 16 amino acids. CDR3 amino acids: CASSQVRAGDDNEQFF. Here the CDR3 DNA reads TGTGCCAGCAGCCAAGTTAGAGCGGGAGACGACAATGAGCAGTTCTTC.

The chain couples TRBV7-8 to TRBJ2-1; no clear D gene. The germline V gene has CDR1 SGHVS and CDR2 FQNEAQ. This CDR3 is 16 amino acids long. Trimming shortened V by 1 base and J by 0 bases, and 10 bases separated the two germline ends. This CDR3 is CASSLEMRHSYNEQFF. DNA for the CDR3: TGTGCCAGCAGCTTAGAAATGCGGCACTCCTACAATGAGCAGTTCTTC.

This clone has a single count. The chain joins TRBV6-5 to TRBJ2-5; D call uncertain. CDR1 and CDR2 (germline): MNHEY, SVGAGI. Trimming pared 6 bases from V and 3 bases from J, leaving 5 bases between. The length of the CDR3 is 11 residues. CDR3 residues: CASRREETQYF. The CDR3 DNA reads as TGTGCCAGCAGGAGAGAAGAGACCCAGTACTTC.

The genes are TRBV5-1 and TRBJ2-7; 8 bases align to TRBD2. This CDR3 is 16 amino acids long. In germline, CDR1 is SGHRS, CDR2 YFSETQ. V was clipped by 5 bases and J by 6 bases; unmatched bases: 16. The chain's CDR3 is CASSLATGTRGVEQYF. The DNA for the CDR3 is TGCGCCAGCAGTCTCGCAACCGGGACTAGGGGAGTCGAGCAGTACTTC.

In DNA, the CDR3 is TGTGCCAGCAGTTTACTCCCCTGGAGACAGGGGGGAGATGCTCGTGGCTACACCTTC. This gives the protein CASSLLPWRQGGDARGYTF. The rearrangement uses TRBV28 and TRBJ1-2; 9 bases match TRBD1. In germline, CDR1 is MDHEN, CDR2 SYDVKM. V lost 2 bases, J lost 7 bases, and 20 bases stayed unmatched. This CDR3 region has 19 residues.

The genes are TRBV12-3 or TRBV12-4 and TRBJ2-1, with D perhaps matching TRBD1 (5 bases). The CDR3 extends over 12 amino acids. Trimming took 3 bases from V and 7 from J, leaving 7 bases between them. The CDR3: CASSFQGNEQFF. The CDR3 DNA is TGTGCCAGCAGTTTTCAGGGAAATGAGCAGTTCTTC.

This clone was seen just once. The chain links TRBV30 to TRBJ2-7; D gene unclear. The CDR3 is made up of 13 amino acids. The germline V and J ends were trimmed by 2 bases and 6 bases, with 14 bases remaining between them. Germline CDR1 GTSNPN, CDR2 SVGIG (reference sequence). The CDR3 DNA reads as TGTGCCTGGAGTTTTACCCCTCCGAGCGAGCAGTACTTC. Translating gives CAWSFTPPSEQYF.

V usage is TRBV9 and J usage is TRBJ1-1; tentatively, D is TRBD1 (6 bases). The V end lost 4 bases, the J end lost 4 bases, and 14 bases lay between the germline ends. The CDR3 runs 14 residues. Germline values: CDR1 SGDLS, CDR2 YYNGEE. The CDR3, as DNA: TGTGCCAGCAGCCCAAGGGGGTTGGTCACTGAAGCTTTCTTT. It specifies CASSPRGLVTEAFF.

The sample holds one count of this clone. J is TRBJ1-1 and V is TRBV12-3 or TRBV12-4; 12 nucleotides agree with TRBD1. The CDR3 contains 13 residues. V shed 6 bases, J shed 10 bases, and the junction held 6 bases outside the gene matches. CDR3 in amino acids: CASRGTGGLRAFF. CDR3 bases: TGTGCCAGCAGGGGGACAGGGGGCCTGCGAGCTTTCTTT.